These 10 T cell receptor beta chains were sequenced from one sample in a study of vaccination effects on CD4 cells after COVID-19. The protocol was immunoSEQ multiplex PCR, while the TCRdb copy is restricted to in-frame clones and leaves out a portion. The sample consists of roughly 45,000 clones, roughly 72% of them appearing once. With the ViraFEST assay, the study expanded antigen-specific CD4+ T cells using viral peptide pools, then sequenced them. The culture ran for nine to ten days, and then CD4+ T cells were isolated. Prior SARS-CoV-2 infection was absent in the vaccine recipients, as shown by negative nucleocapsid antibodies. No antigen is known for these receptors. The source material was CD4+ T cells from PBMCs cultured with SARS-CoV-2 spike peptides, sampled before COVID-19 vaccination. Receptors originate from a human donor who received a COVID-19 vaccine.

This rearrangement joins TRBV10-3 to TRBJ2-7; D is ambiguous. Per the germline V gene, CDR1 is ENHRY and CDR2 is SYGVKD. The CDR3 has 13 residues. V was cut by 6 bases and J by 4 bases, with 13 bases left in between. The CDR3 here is CAISDDDHYEQYV. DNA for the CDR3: TGTGCCATCAGCGATGATGACCATTACGAGCAGTACGTC.

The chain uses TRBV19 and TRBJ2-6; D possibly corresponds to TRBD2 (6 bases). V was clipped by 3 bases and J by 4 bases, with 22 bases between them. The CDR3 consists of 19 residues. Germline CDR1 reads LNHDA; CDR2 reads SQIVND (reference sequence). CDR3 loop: CASSIMGGLATGGANVLTF. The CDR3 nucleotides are TGTGCCAGTAGTATTATGGGAGGCCTGGCGACGGGCGGGGCCAACGTCCTGACTTTC.

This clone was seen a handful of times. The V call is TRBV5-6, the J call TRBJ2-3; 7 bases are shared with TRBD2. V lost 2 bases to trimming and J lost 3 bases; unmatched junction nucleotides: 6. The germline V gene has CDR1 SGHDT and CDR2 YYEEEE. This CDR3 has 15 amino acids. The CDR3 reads CASSFRSSGTDTQYF. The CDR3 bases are TGTGCCAGCAGCTTTCGCTCTAGCGGAACAGATACGCAGTATTTT.

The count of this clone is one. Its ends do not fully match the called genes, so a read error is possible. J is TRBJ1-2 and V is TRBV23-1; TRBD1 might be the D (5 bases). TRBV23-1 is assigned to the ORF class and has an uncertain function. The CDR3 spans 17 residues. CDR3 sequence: CASSQSSSFGTDTLRAF. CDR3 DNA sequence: TGCGCCAGCAGTCAATCGAGCTCTTTTGGGACGGATACCCTTAGGGCCTTC.

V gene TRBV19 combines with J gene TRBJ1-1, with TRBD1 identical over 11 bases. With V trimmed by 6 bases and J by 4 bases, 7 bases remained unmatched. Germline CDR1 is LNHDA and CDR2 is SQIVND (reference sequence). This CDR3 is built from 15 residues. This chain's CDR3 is CASRKDRGLATEAFF. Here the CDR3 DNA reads TGTGCCAGTAGAAAGGACAGGGGGCTTGCCACTGAAGCTTTCTTT.

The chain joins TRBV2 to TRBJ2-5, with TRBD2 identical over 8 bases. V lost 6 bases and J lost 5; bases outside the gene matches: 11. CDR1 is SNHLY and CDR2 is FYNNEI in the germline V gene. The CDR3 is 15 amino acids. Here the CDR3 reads CASRTSGTSRETQYF. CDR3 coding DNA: TGTGCCAGCAGAACCTCCGGGACTAGTCGGGAGACCCAGTACTTC.

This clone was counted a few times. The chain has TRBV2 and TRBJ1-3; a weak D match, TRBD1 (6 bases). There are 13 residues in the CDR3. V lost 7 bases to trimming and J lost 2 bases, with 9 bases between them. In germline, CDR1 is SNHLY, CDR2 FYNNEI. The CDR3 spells CASTRGPGNTIYF. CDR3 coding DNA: TGTGCCAGCACTCGGGGGCCTGGAAACACCATATATTTT.

CDR3 amino acids: CASSPLQGNGELFF. In nucleotides, the CDR3 is TGTGCCAGCTCACCACTACAGGGGAACGGGGAGCTGTTTTTT. The V gene is TRBV18, the J gene TRBJ2-2; 7 bases match TRBD1. Trimming took 1 base from V and 7 from J; bases not matched to a gene: 3. CDR1 is KGHSH and CDR2 is LQKENI in the germline V gene. CDR3 length equals 14 residues. Full variable domain (outside the CDR3, taken from reference TRBV18 and TRBJ2-2): NAGVMQNPRHLVRRRGQEARLRCSPMKGHSHVYWYRQLPEEGLKFMVYLQKENIIDESGMPKERFSAEFPKEGPSILRIQQVVRGDSAAYFCASSPLQGNGELFFGEGSRLTVL.

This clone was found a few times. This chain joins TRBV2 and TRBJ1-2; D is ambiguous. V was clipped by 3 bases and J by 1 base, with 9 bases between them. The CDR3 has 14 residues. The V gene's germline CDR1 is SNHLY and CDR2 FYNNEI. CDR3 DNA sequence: TGTGCCAGCAGTGAGACTCCCGGTAACTATGGCTACACCTTC. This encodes CASSETPGNYGYTF.

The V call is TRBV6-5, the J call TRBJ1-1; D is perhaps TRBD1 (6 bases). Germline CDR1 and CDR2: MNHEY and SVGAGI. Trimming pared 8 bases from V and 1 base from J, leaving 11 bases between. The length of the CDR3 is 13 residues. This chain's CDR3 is CASGADRNTEAFF. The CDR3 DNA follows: TGTGCCAGCGGGGCGGACAGGAACACTGAAGCTTTCTTT.